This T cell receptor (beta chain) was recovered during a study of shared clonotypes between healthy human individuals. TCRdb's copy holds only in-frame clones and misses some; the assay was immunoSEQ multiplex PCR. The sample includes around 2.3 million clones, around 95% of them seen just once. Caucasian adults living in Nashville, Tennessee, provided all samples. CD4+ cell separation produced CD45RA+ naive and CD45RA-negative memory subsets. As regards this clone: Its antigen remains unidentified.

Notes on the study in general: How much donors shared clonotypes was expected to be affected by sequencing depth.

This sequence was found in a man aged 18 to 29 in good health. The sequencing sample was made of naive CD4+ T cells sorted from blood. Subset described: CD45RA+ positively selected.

DNA of the CDR3: TGTGCCAGCAGTCGACAGACCTCTGGGGCCAACGTCCTGACTTTC. This encodes CASSRQTSGANVLTF. This sequence joins TRBV6-1 and TRBJ2-6; maybe TRBD1 (5 bases). V was clipped by 5 bases and J by 0 bases, with 8 bases between them. The CDR3 runs 15 residues. CDR1 and CDR2 (germline): MNHNS, SASEGT.